Listed below are T cell receptor beta chains from one sample, sequenced in a study of T cell responses to AZD1222 COVID-19 vaccine. Generated by immunoSEQ multiplex PCR, the TCRdb table keeps only in-frame clones and is missing some. Of 74,000 or so clones in the sample, approximately 84% were seen once. Sample: peripheral blood, taken on day 0 of AZD1222 vaccination. All receptors come from an adult in good health. The conserved cysteine and the conserved F or W are not part of the CDR3 here. A D gene is named only where the DNA matches it firmly.

D gene	V gene	J gene	CDR3 protein
NA	TRBV5-1	TRBJ2-7	ASSLRQPNLYEQY
NA	TRBV7-8	TRBJ2-7	ASSLGITHYEQY
NA	TRBV2	TRBJ2-3	ASSERTSTDTQY
NA	TRBV5-6	TRBJ1-5	ASSLEADRLNQPQH
NA	TRBV7-2	TRBJ2-3	ASSRTVFSTDTQY
NA	TRBV11-1	TRBJ1-5	ASSAGPNQPQH
TRBD2	TRBV3-1/TRBV3-2	TRBJ2-1	ASSRSGLAGGHLTEQF
NA	TRBV27	TRBJ2-2	ASTRYGGRSSGELF
NA	TRBV30	TRBJ1-1	AWSVTLWGTENTEAF
NA	TRBV6-5	TRBJ2-7	ASSRSSSSYEQY
TRBD1	TRBV28	TRBJ2-1	ASSTASGTGVRHEQF